The 27 T cell receptor beta chains below were found in one sample sequenced in a study of low-dose radiotherapy and immunotherapy resistance in tumors. TRAV- and TRBV-specific primers were used for first-strand cDNA, which covered alpha and beta chains. Over around 19 PCR cycles, TCRs were amplified from a constant-region primer and V-primer adapter. TCRdb re-analysed the reads in MiXCR, keeping a single row per CDR3 protein. The data show about 12,000 distinct CDR3 sequences, around four fifths seen once. The source is a human donor with advanced metastatic prostate, ovarian, gallbladder or colorectal cancer (not recorded which). This table probably holds off-target reads from a library built for another chain.

The rearrangement joins TRBV28 to TRBJ2-7, with 8 bases matching TRBD2. V shed 6 bases and J 0 bases; nucleotides not matched to a gene: 4. CDR1 MDHEN and CDR2 SYDVKM come from the germline V gene. This CDR3 contains 14 residues. For the CDR3, the DNA is TGTGCCAGCAGGGTAGCGGGGAGCTCCTACGAGCAGTACTTC. Encoded protein: CASRVAGSSYEQYF.

V gene TRBV5-4 combines with J gene TRBJ2-5; 9 bases fit TRBD1. The CDR3 extends over 14 amino acids. Unmatched junction bases numbered 7, after V lost 5 bases and J lost 5 bases. CDR1 and CDR2 from the germline V gene are SGHNT and YYREEE (reference sequence). The CDR3 bases are TGTGCCAGCAGTCAACAGGGGGCGCGGGAGACCCAGTACTTC. It specifies CASSQQGARETQYF. The whole variable domain, filled in from reference TRBV5-4 and TRBJ2-5, reads ETGVTQSPTHLIKTRGQQVTLRCSSQSGHNTVSWYQQALGQGPQFIFQYYREEENGRGNFPPRFSGLQFPNYSSELNVNALELDDSALYLCASSQQGARETQYFGPGTRLLVL.

The gene calls are TRBV12-3 or TRBV12-4 and TRBJ2-7; D is ambiguous. The CDR3 sequence is 11 residues long. The germline V and J ends were trimmed by 3 bases and 4 bases, with 4 bases remaining between them. In DNA form, the CDR3 reads TGTGCCAGCAGTTTTTGGTACGAGCAGTACTTC. Protein product: CASSFWYEQYF.

The chain has TRBV5-1 and TRBJ1-3; D is undetermined. The CDR3 is 17 amino acids. V was trimmed by 2 bases and J by 7 bases, leaving 22 bases between them. Germline V CDR1 and CDR2: SGHRS, YFSETQ. CDR3: CASSFGTPIGGANTIYF. Here the CDR3 DNA reads TGCGCCAGCAGCTTTGGAACCCCGATTGGCGGAGCGAACACCATATATTTT.

Details on this clonotype: The junction and the germline gene differ at one end; a read error may be behind it. The V call is TRBV5-1, the J call TRBJ2-3, with 7 bases matching TRBD2. The CDR3 runs to 17 residues. CDR1 is SGHRS and CDR2 is YFSETQ in the germline V gene. CDR3 in DNA: TGCGCCAGCACCTTGGGGGGGGAGGCGTCGGTAAGAAATACGCAGTATTTT. It specifies CASTLGGEASVRNTQYF.

This sequence joins TRBV28 and TRBJ2-7, with D tentatively TRBD2 (6 bases). Looked up from germline, CDR1 is MDHEN and CDR2 is SYDVKM. The length of the CDR3 is 14 residues. Deletions cut 2 bases from V and 2 bases from J, with 10 bases between. The CDR3 nucleotides read TGTGCCAGCAGTTTAATCGGGGGTACCTACGAGCAGTACTTC. Translation: CASSLIGGTYEQYF.

V is TRBV21-1 and J is TRBJ2-1; the D call in the table, TRBD1, was not verified against the DNA. TRBV21-1 has pseudogene status. There are 13 residues in the CDR3. The CDR3 is CASSLPVGGVQFF. The CDR3, as DNA: TGTGCCAGCAGCCTTCCCGTCGGGGGAGTGCAGTTCTTC.

The chain recombines TRBV7-3 with TRBJ2-5; D is unclear. Germline CDR1 is SGHTA and CDR2 is FQGTGA. V lost 2 bases, J lost 4 bases, and 8 bases lay in between. This CDR3 is built from 13 residues. The CDR3 spells CASSLGLRETQYF. The DNA of the CDR3 is TGTGCCAGCAGCTTAGGGCTCCGAGAGACCCAGTACTTC.

The chain is built from TRBV29-1 and TRBJ2-2; tentatively, D is TRBD2 (6 bases). The V end was cut by 2 bases, the J end by 0 bases, with 7 bases between. This CDR3 has 14 residues. The germline V gene has CDR1 SQVTM and CDR2 ANQGSEA. CDR3 in DNA: TGCAGCGTTGAACTAGCGACGAACACCGGGGAGCTGTTTTTT. Protein sequence: CSVELATNTGELFF.

This chain uses TRBV20-1 with TRBJ2-1; possibly TRBD1 or TRBD2 for D (5 bases each). Germline assignment: CDR1 DFQATT and CDR2 SNEGSKA (reference sequence). V gave up 2 bases and J gave up 0 bases, with 11 bases separating them. The CDR3 extends over 15 amino acids. This CDR3 is CSARQAGSSYNEQFF. CDR3 DNA: TGCAGTGCTAGACAGGCAGGGAGCTCCTACAATGAGCAGTTCTTC.

The chain joins TRBV9 to TRBJ2-2, with D uncertain. The CDR3 runs to 15 residues. Germline assignment: CDR1 SGDLS and CDR2 YYNGEE. V lost 0 bases and J 5 bases, leaving 11 bases between the germline ends. The CDR3 loop reads CASSVGPLETGELFF. The CDR3 nucleotides read TGTGCCAGCAGCGTAGGGCCCTTAGAAACCGGGGAGCTGTTTTTT.

This clonotype was recorded only once. The J gene is TRBJ2-5, the V gene TRBV24-1; tentative D call: TRBD1 (6 bases). Trimming shortened V by 5 bases and J by 0 bases, and 12 bases separated the two germline ends. CDR3 length: 15 amino acids. The germline V gene has CDR1 KGHDR and CDR2 SFDVKD. The CDR3 nucleotides read TGTGCCACCAGTGCCACAGGGCTGAACCAAGAGACCCAGTACTTC. This encodes CATSATGLNQETQYF.

The chain joins TRBV6-5 to TRBJ2-7; the D is unclear. CDR1 and CDR2 (germline): MNHEY, SVGAGI. The CDR3 runs 14 residues. V was clipped by 0 bases and J by 3 bases, with 9 bases between them. CDR3 DNA sequence: TGTGCCAGCAGTTACTCGTCTAACTACTACGAGCAGTACTTC. Amino acid sequence: CASSYSSNYYEQYF.

This clonotype is a singleton in its sample. This chain uses TRBV5-1 with TRBJ1-6, with D perhaps TRBD1 (6 bases). The CDR3 sequence is 14 residues long. Germline V gene data show CDR1 as SGHRS and CDR2 as YFSETQ. Trimming took off 0 bases at V and 10 bases at J, with 11 bases between the two ends. The CDR3 spells CASSLAQGSSPLHF. In DNA form, the CDR3 reads TGCGCCAGCAGCTTGGCTCAGGGGTCCTCACCCCTCCACTTT.

V gene TRBV20-1 combines with J gene TRBJ1-2; D may be TRBD1 (6 bases). The CDR3 contains 13 residues. Germline assignment: CDR1 DFQATT and CDR2 SNEGSKA (reference sequence). V was trimmed by 3 bases and J by 8 bases, leaving 16 bases between them. CDR3 nucleotides: TGCAGTGCTAGGCAGGGGTGGGAGGGCGGCTACACCTTC. Its translation is CSARQGWEGGYTF.

The chain carries TRBV7-6 and TRBJ2-1; D may match TRBD1 or TRBD2 (5 bases each). Per germline, CDR1 SGHVS and CDR2 FNYEAQ. The CDR3 is 14 amino acids. V lost 5 bases to trimming and J lost 8 bases, with 16 bases between them. The CDR3 here is CASSRGLTSDEQFF. CDR3 DNA: TGTGCCAGCAGCCGGGGCTTAACGAGCGATGAGCAGTTCTTC.

The chain couples TRBV29-1 to TRBJ2-3, with 10 bases that match TRBD2. The V gene's germline CDR1 is SQVTM and CDR2 ANQGSEA. Unmatched junction bases numbered 4, after V lost 6 bases and J lost 1 base. CDR3 size: 14 residues. The chain's CDR3 is CSVSLAGRTDTQYF. In DNA form, the CDR3 reads TGCAGCGTATCACTAGCGGGACGCACAGATACGCAGTATTTT.

This clonotype was seen a few times. V usage is TRBV11-1 and J usage is TRBJ2-1; 9 bases agree with TRBD2. The length of the CDR3 is 16 residues. Germline V gives CDR1 SGHAT, CDR2 FQDESV (reference sequence). J gave up 2 bases and V 5 bases, and 7 bases lay outside the gene matches. The CDR3 protein is CASSETSGRTYNEQFF. CDR3 DNA: TGTGCCAGCAGCGAAACTAGCGGGCGTACCTACAATGAGCAGTTCTTC.

The chain employs TRBV7-2 and TRBJ1-4; no clear D. Between the trimmed V and J ends, which lost 1 base and 8 bases, there was a span of 5 bases. This CDR3 contains 12 residues. Germline V gives CDR1 SGHTA, CDR2 FQGNSA. CDR3 coding DNA: TGTGCCAGCAGCTTAGTGGGGGAAAAACTGTTTTTT. It is translated as CASSLVGEKLFF.

This clonotype was detected a few times. The rearrangement joins TRBV27 to TRBJ1-1; no firm D call. Trimming took off 5 bases at V and 2 bases at J, with 12 bases between the two ends. Germline values: CDR1 MNHEY, CDR2 SMNVEV (reference sequence). The CDR3 covers 14 residues. The CDR3 loop is CASSPTFSNTEAFF. CDR3 bases: TGTGCCAGCAGTCCTACTTTCAGCAACACTGAAGCTTTCTTT.

In this sample, this clonotype turned up once. This chain connects TRBV4-1 to TRBJ2-2, with 15 positions matching TRBD2. Germline V gene sequence: CDR1 MGHRA, CDR2 YSYEKL. The CDR3 sequence is 20 residues long. Germline trimming cut 3 bases from V and 1 base from J; bases unmatched to any gene: 9. Here the CDR3 reads CASSQPGLAGGPGNTGELFF. The CDR3 DNA is TGCGCCAGCAGCCAGCCCGGACTAGCGGGAGGGCCTGGGAACACCGGGGAGCTGTTTTTT.

The V and J genes are TRBV12-3 or TRBV12-4 and TRBJ2-1; unclear D gene. Trimming took 2 bases from V and 7 from J, leaving 9 bases between them. CDR3 length equals 13 residues. Here the CDR3 DNA reads TGTGCCAGCAGTTTAAATCTCGTGAATGAGCAGTTCTTC. Amino acids: CASSLNLVNEQFF.

The chain uses TRBV12-3 or TRBV12-4 and TRBJ1-1; D unclear. V was cut by 2 bases and J by 5 bases, with 6 bases left in between. The CDR3 consists of 12 residues. The CDR3 coding sequence is TGTGCCAGCAGTTTATATGAGACTGAAGCTTTCTTT. This translates into CASSLYETEAFF.

The V call is TRBV20-1, the J call TRBJ2-1; TRBD2 might be the D (6 bases). The V end lost 5 bases, the J end lost 5 bases, and 10 bases lay between the germline ends. CDR1 is DFQATT and CDR2 is SNEGSKA in the germline V gene (reference sequence). This CDR3 comprises 12 residues. Here the CDR3 reads CSARGVNNEQFF. Here the CDR3 DNA reads TGCAGTGCTCGCGGGGTAAACAATGAGCAGTTCTTC.

The chain uses TRBV3-1 and TRBJ2-7, with 11 bases fitting TRBD2. V shed 4 bases, J shed 0 bases, and the junction held 11 bases outside the gene matches. From germline, CDR1 is LGHDT and CDR2 YNNKEL (reference sequence). The CDR3 is made up of 18 amino acids. The CDR3 DNA sequence: TGTGCCAGCAGCCTCACCCCCGGACTAGCGGGTGCCTCCTACGAGCAGTACTTC. Its translation is CASSLTPGLAGASYEQYF.

The chain links TRBV2 to TRBJ1-5; TRBD1 matches 9 bases. V shed 8 bases and J 1 base; nucleotides not matched to a gene: 3. Germline V gene data show CDR1 as SNHLY and CDR2 as FYNNEI. CDR3 length: 14 amino acids. The CDR3 sequence: CASGDRASNQPQHF. CDR3 nucleotides: TGTGCCAGCGGGGACAGGGCAAGCAATCAGCCCCAGCATTTT.

This chain joins TRBV30 and TRBJ1-1; possibly TRBD1 for D (6 bases). V lost 3 bases and J 6 bases, leaving 8 bases between the germline ends. CDR1 is GTSNPN, CDR2 SVGIG, per germline (reference sequence). CDR3 length equals 11 residues. In nucleotides, the CDR3 is TGTGCCTGGAGGAGACAGGCTGAAGCTTTCTTT. The encoded protein is CAWRRQAEAFF.